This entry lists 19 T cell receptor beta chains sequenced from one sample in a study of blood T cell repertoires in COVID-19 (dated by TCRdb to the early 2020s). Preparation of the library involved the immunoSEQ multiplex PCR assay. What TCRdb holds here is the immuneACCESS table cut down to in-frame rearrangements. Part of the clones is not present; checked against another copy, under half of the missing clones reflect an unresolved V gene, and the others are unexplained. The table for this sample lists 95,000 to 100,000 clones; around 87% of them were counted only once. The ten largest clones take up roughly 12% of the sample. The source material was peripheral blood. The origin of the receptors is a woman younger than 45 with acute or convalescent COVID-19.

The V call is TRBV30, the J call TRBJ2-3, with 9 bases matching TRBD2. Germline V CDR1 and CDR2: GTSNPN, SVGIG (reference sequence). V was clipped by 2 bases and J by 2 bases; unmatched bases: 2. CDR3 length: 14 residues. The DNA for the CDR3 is TGTGCCTGGAGTATAGCGGGGGTCACAGATACGCAGTATTTT. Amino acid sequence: CAWSIAGVTDTQYF.

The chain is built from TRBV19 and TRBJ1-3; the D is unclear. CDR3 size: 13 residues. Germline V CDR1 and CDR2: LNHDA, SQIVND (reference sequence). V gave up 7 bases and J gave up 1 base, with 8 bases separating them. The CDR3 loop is CASTGLSGNTIYF. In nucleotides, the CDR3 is TGTGCCAGTACAGGATTGTCTGGAAACACCATATATTTT.

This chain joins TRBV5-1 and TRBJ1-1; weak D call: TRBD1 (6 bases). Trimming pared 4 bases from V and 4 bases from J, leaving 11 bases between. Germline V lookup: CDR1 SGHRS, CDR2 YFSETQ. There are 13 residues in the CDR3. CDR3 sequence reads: CASSLTGTTEAFF. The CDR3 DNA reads TGCGCCAGCAGCCTCACAGGGACCACTGAAGCTTTCTTT.

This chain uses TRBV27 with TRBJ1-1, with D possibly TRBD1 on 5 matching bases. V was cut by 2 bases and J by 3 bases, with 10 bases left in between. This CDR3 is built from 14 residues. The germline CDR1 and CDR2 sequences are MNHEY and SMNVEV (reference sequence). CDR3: CASSLGREDTEAFF. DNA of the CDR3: TGTGCCAGCAGTTTAGGCAGGGAGGACACTGAAGCTTTCTTT.

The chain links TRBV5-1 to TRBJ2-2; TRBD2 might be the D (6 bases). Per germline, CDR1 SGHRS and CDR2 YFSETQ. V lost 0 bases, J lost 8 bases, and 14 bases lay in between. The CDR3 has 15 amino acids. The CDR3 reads CASSLEGTARGELFF. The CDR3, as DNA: TGCGCCAGCAGCTTGGAAGGGACTGCGAGGGGGGAGCTGTTTTTT.

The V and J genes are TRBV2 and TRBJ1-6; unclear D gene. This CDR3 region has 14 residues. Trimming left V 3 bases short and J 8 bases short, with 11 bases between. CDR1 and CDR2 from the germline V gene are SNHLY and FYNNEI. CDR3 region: CASSEVATDSPLHF. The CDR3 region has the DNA TGTGCCAGCAGTGAGGTAGCCACCGATTCACCCCTCCACTTT.

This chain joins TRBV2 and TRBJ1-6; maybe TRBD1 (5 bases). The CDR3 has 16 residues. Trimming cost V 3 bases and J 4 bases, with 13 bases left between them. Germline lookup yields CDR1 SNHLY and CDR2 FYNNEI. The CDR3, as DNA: TGTGCCAGCAGTGAGCAAGGGGCGGCTTATAATTCACCCCTCCACTTT. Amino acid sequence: CASSEQGAAYNSPLHF.

DNA of the CDR3: TGTGCCAGCAGCTTAGGCAGGGGGGTCTATGGCTACACCTTC. Amino acid sequence: CASSLGRGVYGYTF. The genes are TRBV7-2 and TRBJ1-2, with 7 bases fitting TRBD1. The CDR3 has 14 residues. Germline CDR1 is SGHTA and CDR2 is FQGNSA. Trimming took 1 base from V and 4 from J; bases not matched to a gene: 3.

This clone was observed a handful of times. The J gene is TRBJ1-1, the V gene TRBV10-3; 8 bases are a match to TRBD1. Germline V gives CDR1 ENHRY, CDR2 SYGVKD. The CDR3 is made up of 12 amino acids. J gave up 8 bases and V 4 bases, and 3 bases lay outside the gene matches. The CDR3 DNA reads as TGTGCCATCAGTGTGGCAGGGGGCGAAGCTTTCTTT. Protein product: CAISVAGGEAFF.

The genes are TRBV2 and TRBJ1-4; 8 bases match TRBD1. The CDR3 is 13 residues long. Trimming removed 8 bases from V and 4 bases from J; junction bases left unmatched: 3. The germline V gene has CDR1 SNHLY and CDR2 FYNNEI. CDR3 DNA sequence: TGTGCCAGCCAGGGGGCCCTTAATGAAAAACTGTTTTTT. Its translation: CASQGALNEKLFF.

In nucleotides, the CDR3 is TGTGCCAGCAGCCCAACCCCGACAGGCTTCTACGAGCAGTACTTC. This translates into CASSPTPTGFYEQYF. The J gene is TRBJ2-7, the V gene TRBV7-9, with TRBD1 as a possible D gene (6 bases). The V end was cut by 5 bases, the J end by 3 bases, with 17 bases between. Germline assignment: CDR1 SEHNR and CDR2 FQNEAQ (reference sequence). The CDR3 runs 15 residues.

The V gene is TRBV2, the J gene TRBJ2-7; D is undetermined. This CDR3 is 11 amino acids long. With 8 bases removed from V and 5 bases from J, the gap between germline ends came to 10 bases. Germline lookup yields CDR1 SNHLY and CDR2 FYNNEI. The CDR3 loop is CASLLLHEQYF. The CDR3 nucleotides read TGTGCCAGCCTCCTCCTCCACGAGCAGTACTTC.

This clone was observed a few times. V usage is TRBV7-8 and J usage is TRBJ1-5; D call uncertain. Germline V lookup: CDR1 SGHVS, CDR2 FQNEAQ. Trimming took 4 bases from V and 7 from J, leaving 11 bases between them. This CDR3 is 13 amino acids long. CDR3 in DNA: TGTGCCAGCAGCTCGAGGGTGGGCCAGCCCCAGCATTTT. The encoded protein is CASSSRVGQPQHF.

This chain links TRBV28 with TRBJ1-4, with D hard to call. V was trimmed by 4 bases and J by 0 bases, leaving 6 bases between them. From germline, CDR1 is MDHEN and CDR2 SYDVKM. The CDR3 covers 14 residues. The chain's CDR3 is CASSYSPTNEKLFF. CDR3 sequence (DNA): TGTGCCAGCAGTTACAGCCCAACTAATGAAAAACTGTTTTTT.

The CDR3 bases are TGTGCCAGCAGCTTAGCGAGCCTCTACGAGCAGTACTTC. This translates into CASSLASLYEQYF. This chain links TRBV11-3 with TRBJ2-7, with no clear D. CDR3 length: 13 residues. Germline V CDR1 and CDR2: SGHNT, YENEEA. V was clipped by 1 base and J by 3 bases, with 7 bases between them.

Here the CDR3 reads CASSQDPGLGPTDTQYF. CDR3 nucleotide sequence: TGCGCCAGCAGCCAAGATCCCGGACTAGGCCCCACAGATACGCAGTATTTT. The rearrangement joins TRBV4-1 to TRBJ2-3, with 7 bases lining up with TRBD2. The length of the CDR3 is 17 residues. With V trimmed by 0 bases and J by 2 bases, 8 bases remained unmatched. The germline CDR1 and CDR2 sequences are MGHRA and YSYEKL.

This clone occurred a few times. This CDR3 reads CASSPDVGSTGELFF. CDR3 bases: TGTGCCAGCAGCCCGGATGTGGGGAGCACCGGGGAGCTGTTTTTT. The V gene is TRBV5-6, the J gene TRBJ2-2; weak D call: TRBD2 (5 bases). The germline gives CDR1 SGHDT, CDR2 YYEEEE. CDR3 size: 15 residues. Trimming took 4 bases from V and 4 from J, leaving 14 bases between them.

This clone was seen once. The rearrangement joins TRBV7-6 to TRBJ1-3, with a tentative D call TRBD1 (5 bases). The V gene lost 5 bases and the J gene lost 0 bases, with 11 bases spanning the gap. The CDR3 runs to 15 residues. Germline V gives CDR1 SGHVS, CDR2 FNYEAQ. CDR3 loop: CASSPDSFSGNTIYF. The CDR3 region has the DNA TGTGCCAGCAGCCCAGACAGCTTCTCTGGAAACACCATATATTTT.

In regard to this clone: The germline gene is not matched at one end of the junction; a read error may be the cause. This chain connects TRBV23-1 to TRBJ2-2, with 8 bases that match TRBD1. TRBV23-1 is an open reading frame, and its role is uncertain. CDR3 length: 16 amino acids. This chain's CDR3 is CASSHFPGQDTWELFF. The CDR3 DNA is TGCGCCAGCAGTCATTTCCCGGGACAGGACACCTGGGAGCTGTTTTTT.